Listed below are T cell receptor beta chains from one sample, sequenced in a study of CD8 T cells in ankylosing spondylitis. A single record per CDR3 protein comes from TCRdb applying MiXCR to the 5' RACE reads. The table shows around 340,000 distinct CDR3 sequences, with 20% to 25% occurring only once. Sequencing input: blood, either unsorted or a sorted T cell fraction (not recorded which). The origin of the receptors is a male donor with ankylosing spondylitis or in good health (not recorded which). Both conserved end residues are part of each CDR3. Each record gives: clone size, V gene, J gene, D gene, CDR3 protein, CDR3 DNA. D genes are given only for firm matches. For some rows the clone size is stated as once, few or many, or as a class when expanded; others skip it.

>few|TRBV18|TRBJ2-2|NA
CASSPLPGVNTGELFF
TGTGCCAGCTCACCCCTTCCCGGGGTCAACACCGGGGAGCTGTTTTTT
>NA|TRBV4-1|TRBJ2-7|TRBD2
CASSQDVGSGLSYEQYF
TGCGCCAGCAGCCAAGATGTGGGTAGCGGGCTCTCCTACGAGCAGTACTTC
>NA|TRBV10-2|TRBJ2-5|NA
CASSGTIQETQYF
TGCGCCAGCAGTGGGACTATTCAAGAGACCCAGTACTTC
>NA|TRBV10-3|TRBJ2-1|TRBD2
CAISPGTSGGALNEQFF
TGTGCCATCAGTCCCGGGACTAGCGGGGGGGCCCTCAATGAGCAGTTCTTC
>NA|TRBV24-1|TRBJ2-7|TRBD1
CATSDPGQGNEQYF
TGTGCCACCAGTGACCCGGGACAGGGGAACGAGCAGTACTTC
>many|TRBV12-3/TRBV12-4|TRBJ2-1|NA
CASSPLLWEQFF
TGTGCCAGCAGTCCACTTCTGTGGGAGCAGTTCTTC
>few|TRBV5-1|TRBJ2-1|TRBD2
CASSLDSGFASGGSSYNEQFF
TGCGCCAGCAGCTTGGATTCGGGATTCGCTAGCGGGGGGAGCTCCTACAATGAGCAGTTCTTC
>NA|TRBV6-5|TRBJ2-2|NA
CASSLLGALTGELFF
TGTGCCAGCAGCTTACTGGGGGCGCTTACCGGGGAGCTGTTTTTT
>NA|TRBV20-1|TRBJ2-5|NA
CSASYPSVEETQYF
TGCAGTGCTAGCTACCCCTCCGTTGAAGAGACCCAGTACTTC
>NA|TRBV29-1|TRBJ2-7|NA
CSRPYEQYF
TGCAGCCGTCCCTACGAGCAGTACTTC
>many|TRBV7-9|TRBJ2-7|NA
CASSLGVYEQYF
TGTGCCAGCAGTTTAGGGGTTTACGAGCAGTACTTC
>few|TRBV6-1|TRBJ1-1|NA
CASSEAFRKNTEAFF
TGTGCCAGCAGTGAAGCGTTTAGGAAGAACACTGAAGCTTTCTTT
>NA|TRBV20-1|TRBJ2-7|TRBD1
CSARIRDSVYYEQYF
TGCAGTGCTAGAATCCGGGACAGCGTTTACTACGAGCAGTACTTC
>few|TRBV11-2|TRBJ2-3|TRBD2
CASSLLRGASIREDTQYF
TGTGCCAGCAGCCTACTGCGGGGGGCCTCCATCCGGGAAGATACGCAGTATTTT
>few|TRBV29-1|TRBJ2-7|TRBD1
CSVELTLGTVYEQYF
TGCAGCGTTGAGCTCACCCTAGGGACAGTTTACGAGCAGTACTTC
>few|TRBV11-2|TRBJ1-2|NA
CASSETNPPGNKGYTF
TGTGCCAGCAGCGAAACAAACCCCCCAGGGAATAAGGGCTACACCTTC
>NA|TRBV20-1|TRBJ2-3|NA
CSASQGDTQYF
TGCAGTGCTTCCCAGGGGGATACGCAGTATTTT
>few|TRBV20-1|TRBJ2-1|TRBD1
CSARQKGTGAYNEQFF
TGCAGTGCGCGACAAAAAGGGACAGGTGCCTACAATGAGCAGTTCTTC
>NA|TRBV30|TRBJ2-3|NA
CAWSGGSTDTQYF
TGTGCCTGGAGTGGCGGATCCACAGATACGCAGTATTTT
>few|TRBV7-9|TRBJ2-1|TRBD1
CASSLAQGARNEQFF
TGTGCCAGCAGCTTAGCACAGGGGGCGAGGAATGAGCAGTTCTTC
>NA|TRBV6-5|TRBJ2-7|TRBD2
CASSSSGDSSYEQYF
TGTGCCAGCAGTTCTAGCGGGGACAGCTCCTACGAGCAGTACTTC
>few|TRBV6-1|TRBJ2-3|TRBD2
CASSVQTSGGAADTQYF
TGTGCCAGCAGTGTCCAGACTAGCGGGGGGGCAGCAGATACGCAGTATTTT
>few|TRBV7-2|TRBJ2-2|NA
CASSLVSTGELFF
TGTGCCAGCAGCTTGGTGAGCACCGGGGAGCTGTTTTTT
>few|TRBV7-6|TRBJ1-6|NA
CASSRQLGNSPLHF
TGTGCCAGCAGCCGACAGTTGGGGAATTCACCCCTCCACTTT
>NA|TRBV11-2|TRBJ2-5|TRBD2
CASSQLGTSGGPQETQYF
TGTGCCAGCAGCCAGCTTGGGACTAGCGGGGGGCCCCAAGAGACCCAGTACTTC
>few|TRBV20-1|TRBJ2-5|TRBD2
CSARDLGLALKTQYF
TGCAGTGCTAGAGATCTAGGACTAGCCTTGAAGACCCAGTACTTC
>NA|TRBV20-1|TRBJ2-2|NA
CSGYGVTGELFF
TGCAGTGGCTACGGGGTCACCGGGGAGCTGTTTTTT
>NA|TRBV12-3/TRBV12-4|TRBJ2-5|NA
CASSRDSQETQYF
TGTGCCAGCAGCCGCGACAGCCAAGAGACCCAGTACTTC
>many|TRBV12-3/TRBV12-4|TRBJ2-7|NA
CASSLSSTPYEQYF
TGTGCCAGCAGTTTAAGCTCGACCCCCTACGAGCAGTACTTC
>few|TRBV27|TRBJ1-4|TRBD1
CARRTGQGAPTNEKLFF
TGTGCCAGGCGCACGGGACAGGGGGCCCCAACTAATGAAAAACTGTTTTTT
>NA|TRBV18|TRBJ2-1|TRBD2
CASSPTGLAGGSSYNEQFF
TGTGCCAGCTCACCAACGGGACTAGCGGGTGGAAGCTCCTACAATGAGCAGTTCTTC
>NA|TRBV28|TRBJ2-1|TRBD1
CASSPPDRVNEQFF
TGTGCCAGCAGTCCCCCGGACAGGGTGAATGAGCAGTTCTTC
>few|TRBV12-3/TRBV12-4|TRBJ2-3|TRBD1
CASSPDRARLGTDTQYF
TGTGCCAGCAGCCCTGACAGGGCAAGGTTGGGGACAGATACGCAGTATTTT
>few|TRBV5-5|TRBJ2-1|NA
CASSISPIRIHEQFF
TGTGCCAGCAGCATCTCCCCGATTCGCATCCATGAGCAGTTCTTC
>NA|TRBV28|TRBJ2-7|TRBD2
CASSYYTSGFLRSSYEQYF
TGTGCCAGCAGTTACTACACTAGCGGTTTCCTTAGGAGCTCCTACGAGCAGTACTTC
>NA|TRBV19|TRBJ2-7|NA
CASSPSGDHYEQYF
TGTGCCAGTTCTCCCTCGGGAGATCACTACGAGCAGTACTTC
>NA|TRBV20-1|TRBJ1-2|NA
CSARGGSYGYTF
TGCAGTGCTAGGGGAGGGTCCTATGGCTACACCTTC
>few|TRBV27|TRBJ1-4|TRBD1
CASSPRGFGEKLFF
TGTGCCAGCAGTCCCAGGGGGTTCGGAGAAAAACTGTTTTTT
>NA|TRBV3-1|TRBJ2-1|NA
CASSPSRGSSSDEQFF
TGTGCCAGCAGCCCTTCGCGGGGTAGCTCCTCGGATGAGCAGTTCTTC
>NA|TRBV2|TRBJ2-2|TRBD1
CASRDPEGASNTGELFF
TGTGCCAGCAGGGATCCCGAGGGGGCTTCGAACACCGGGGAGCTGTTTTTT
>NA|TRBV27|TRBJ1-5|TRBD1
CASSSRTGTGNQPQHF
TGTGCCAGCAGTTCCCGGACAGGGACAGGCAATCAGCCCCAGCATTTT
>few|TRBV13|TRBJ2-3|TRBD2
CASSPWGAGRTDTQYF
TGTGCCAGCAGCCCCTGGGGAGCGGGGCGCACAGATACGCAGTATTTT